This TCR beta chain was observed in a study of cytomegalovirus exposure and HLA in healthy donors. Across the whole study: Tens of millions of unique TCRs from HLA-typed donors were held in an early release of data.

The CDR3 extends over 11 amino acids. Germline values: CDR1 DFQATT, CDR2 SNEGSKA (reference sequence). The ends were cut back, 7 bases at V and 5 bases at J, with 8 bases in the middle. Vbeta (60) and Jbeta (13) primers were used in the PCR. Clones were read by immunoSEQ multiplex PCR, and TCRdb kept only the in-frame ones, dropping some. This sample has about 180,000 clones, with around three quarters found just once. Material: PBMCs. The TCR was taken from a woman aged 25 to 39 in good health and CMV-seronegative. The chain combines TRBV20-1 with TRBJ2-2, with D possibly TRBD2 on 5 matching bases. Written as DNA, the CDR3 is TGCAGTGTCCCGGGGACCGGGGAGCTGTTTTTT. Translation gives CSVPGTGELFF.